These 9 T cell receptor beta chains came from one sample sequenced in a study of T cells after yellow fever vaccination (dated by TCRdb to between 2017 and 2020). The library was made by 5' RACE. Sequenced on an Illumina HiSeq 2500. TCRdb ran its own pipeline on the public reads, namely fastp trimming at Q25 and MiXCR clone calling, and kept in-frame beta chains. Merged by CDR3 protein, the rows form single entries marked with the most common genes and DNA. The sample data list 40,000 or so distinct CDR3 sequences, and under 8% of these were observed just once. Of the sample, 14% to 15% falls within the top ten clones. The treatment or condition tag for this specimen amounts to: live attenuated yellow fever vaccine strain. This specimen was CD8+ T cells not binding an NS4B(214-222) dextramer, sorted from PBMCs, taken 45 days after the yellow fever booster vaccination. The cell subset or site label for this specimen denotes: NS4B epitope dextramer-negative CD8 T cells. The receptor source for this set is a man younger than 40 who received the YFV17D yellow fever vaccine.

The sample holds many counts of this clonotype. The chain couples TRBV2 to TRBJ2-1, with 7 bases fitting TRBD2. The CDR3 loop spans 14 amino acids. The ends lost 7 bases at V and 6 bases at J; junction bases unmatched: 9. The germline V gene has CDR1 SNHLY and CDR2 FYNNEI. The chain's CDR3 is CASIGGGPGNEQFF. CDR3 in DNA: TGTGCCAGCATTGGGGGAGGGCCCGGCAATGAGCAGTTCTTC.

This clonotype was counted ten times or more. V is TRBV29-1 and J is TRBJ2-7; TRBD1 agrees at 8 bases. The V gene end was trimmed by 0 bases and the J gene end by 2 bases; junction bases not matched to a gene: 12. Germline V gene sequence: CDR1 SQVTM, CDR2 ANQGSEA. The length of the CDR3 is 17 residues. This chain's CDR3 is CSVEDAPAEQGAYEQYF. The CDR3 DNA reads as TGCAGCGTTGAAGATGCCCCCGCGGAACAGGGGGCCTACGAGCAGTACTTC.

Many counts were recorded for this clonotype. The chain carries TRBV7-8 and TRBJ2-3, with 7 bases that match TRBD1. After removal of 5 bases from V and 4 bases from J, the junction contained 12 bases not matched to a gene. CDR3 length equals 16 residues. From germline, CDR1 is SGHVS and CDR2 FQNEAQ. The CDR3 here is CASSHYPQGNADTQYF. The CDR3 region has the DNA TGTGCCAGCAGCCACTACCCACAGGGGAACGCAGATACGCAGTATTTT.

This clonotype was seen ten or more times. J is TRBJ2-7 and V is TRBV6-5, with D possibly being TRBD1 or TRBD2 (6 bases each). Germline V gene data show CDR1 as MNHEY and CDR2 as SVGAGI. The CDR3 extends over 13 amino acids. V shed 5 bases and J shed 7 bases, with 15 bases lying between them. CDR3: CASSPRGPGEQYF. The CDR3 coding sequence is TGTGCCAGCAGTCCACGGGGGCCTGGGGAGCAGTACTTC.

This clonotype has only a few counts. The chain is built from TRBV12-3 or TRBV12-4 and TRBJ2-7; 7 bases fit TRBD1. The CDR3 runs 14 residues. J gave up 3 bases and V 6 bases, and 8 bases lay outside the gene matches. The CDR3 region is CASSPGQLLYEQYF. The DNA for the CDR3 is TGTGCCAGCAGCCCGGGACAGCTTCTCTACGAGCAGTACTTC.

This clonotype has a count of ten or more. The J gene is TRBJ2-1, the V gene TRBV7-2, with TRBD2 identical over 11 bases. The CDR3 has 15 amino acids. J was trimmed by 8 bases and V by 3 bases; bases with no gene match: 6. Germline V lookup: CDR1 SGHTA, CDR2 FQGNSA. CDR3 loop: CASSFSTSGSDEQFF. The CDR3 coding sequence is TGTGCCAGCAGCTTTAGTACTAGCGGGAGTGATGAGCAGTTCTTC.

This clonotype occurred a few times. In DNA form, the CDR3 reads TGCAGCGTTGAAAAGGCTAGCGGGAGTGGCAATGAGCAGTTCTTC. This translates into CSVEKASGSGNEQFF. V gene TRBV29-1 combines with J gene TRBJ2-1, with 10 bases aligning to TRBD2. The ends lost 2 bases at V and 6 bases at J; junction bases unmatched: 7. CDR1 and CDR2 (germline): SQVTM, ANQGSEA. The CDR3 is made up of 15 amino acids.

V and J are TRBV30 and TRBJ2-6; D may correspond to TRBD1 or TRBD2 (5 bases each). V was pared by 0 bases and J by 2 bases, with 8 bases between. The CDR3 sequence is 15 residues long. Germline CDR1 is GTSNPN and CDR2 is SVGIG (reference sequence). The CDR3, as DNA: TGTGCCTGGAGTGTACTAGGGGCTGGGGCCAACGTCCTGACTTTC. Translated, it gives CAWSVLGAGANVLTF. Full variable domain (missing parts from reference TRBV30 and TRBJ2-6): SQTIHQWPATLVQPVGSPLSLECTVEGTSNPNLYWYRQAAGRGLQLLFYSVGIGQISSEVPQNLSASRPQDRQFILSSKKLLLSDSGFYLCAWSVLGAGANVLTFGAGSRLTVL.

This clonotype was found many times. J is TRBJ2-1 and V is TRBV5-6; D is unclear. Trimming pared 4 bases from V and 10 bases from J, leaving 9 bases between. The germline V gene encodes CDR1 SGHDT and CDR2 YYEEEE. The CDR3 has 11 amino acids. As DNA, the CDR3 is TGTGCCAGCAGCGCCTTTGGGGAGCAGTTCTTC. It translates to CASSAFGEQFF. Combining the CDR3 with reference TRBV5-6 and TRBJ2-1 gives the whole variable domain DAGVTQSPTHLIKTRGQQVTLRCSPKSGHDTVSWYQQALGQGPQFIFQYYEEEERQRGNFPDRFSGHQFPNYSSELNVNALLLGDSALYLCASSAFGEQFFGPGTRLTVL.